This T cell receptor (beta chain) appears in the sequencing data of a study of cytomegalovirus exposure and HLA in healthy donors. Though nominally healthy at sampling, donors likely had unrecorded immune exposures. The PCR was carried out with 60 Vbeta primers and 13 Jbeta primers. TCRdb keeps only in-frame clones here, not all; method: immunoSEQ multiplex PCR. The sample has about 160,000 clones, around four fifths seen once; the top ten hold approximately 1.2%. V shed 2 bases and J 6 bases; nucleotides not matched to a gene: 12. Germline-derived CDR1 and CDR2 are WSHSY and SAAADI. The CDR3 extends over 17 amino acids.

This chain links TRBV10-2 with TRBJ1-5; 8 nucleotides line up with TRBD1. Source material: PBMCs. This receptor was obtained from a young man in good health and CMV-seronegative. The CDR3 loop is CASSEPDQGALSQPQHF. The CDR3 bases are TGCGCCAGCAGTGAGCCCGATCAGGGGGCCCTAAGTCAGCCCCAGCATTTT.